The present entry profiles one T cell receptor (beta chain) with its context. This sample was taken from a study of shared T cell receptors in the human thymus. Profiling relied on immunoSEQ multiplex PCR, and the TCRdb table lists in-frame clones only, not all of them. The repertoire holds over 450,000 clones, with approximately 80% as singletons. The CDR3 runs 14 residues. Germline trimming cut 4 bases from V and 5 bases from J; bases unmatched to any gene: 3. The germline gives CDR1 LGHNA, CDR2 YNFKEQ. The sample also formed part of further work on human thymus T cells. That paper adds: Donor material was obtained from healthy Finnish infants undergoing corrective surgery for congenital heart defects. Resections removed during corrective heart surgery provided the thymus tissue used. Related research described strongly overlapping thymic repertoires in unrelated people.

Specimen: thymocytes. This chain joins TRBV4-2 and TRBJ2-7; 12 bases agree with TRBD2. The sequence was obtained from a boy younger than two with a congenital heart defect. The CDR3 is CASSPGLAGNEQYF. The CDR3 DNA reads TGTGCCAGCAGCCCCGGACTAGCGGGGAACGAGCAGTACTTC.